Sequencing of this T cell receptor (beta chain) was carried out in a study of T cells in Graves' hyperthyroidism and ophthalmopathy (dated by TCRdb to the late 2010s). With respect to the entire study: Peripheral blood was sampled at the time of initial diagnosis, prior to any treatment. A discovery cohort of about 100 patients, approximately 45 with Graves' ophthalmopathy and 55 to 60 with stable Graves' hyperthyroidism, was used to find distinguishing TCR V-J signatures. An independent validation cohort of 18 to 20 hyperthyroidism patients and approximately 15 patients who later progressed to ophthalmopathy tested prospective prediction of ophthalmopathy. The roughly 91 discovery patients were randomly divided into training and test sets at a 7:3 ratio. The study also compared thyroid tissue and blood T-cell repertoires from five or six Graves' hyperthyroidism patients. After blood sampling, hyperthyroidism patients were treated with methimazole at a starting dose of 30 mg daily, and ophthalmopathy patients were treated with high-dose intravenous methylprednisolone. According to the paper, TCR Vbeta CDR3 sequencing was carried out on 120 to 150 peripheral blood samples, which came from 40 to 45 ophthalmopathy, some 73 hyperthyroidism and about 17 progressor patients. Overall study outcomes, separate from this receptor: Most expanded thyroid clonotypes (frequency above 0.001) were also detected in blood, suggesting blood repertoires may reflect thyroid immune responses. During validation, the model predicted progression to ophthalmopathy a median of approximately 7 months ahead of onset, with more than 60% sensitivity and roughly 75% specificity. No statistical method was used to fix the sample size in advance, and group allocation was not hidden from the investigators. In cross-validation, a model built on a 13 V-J signature told ophthalmopathy apart from stable hyperthyroidism with about 90% sensitivity and around 83% specificity, and in testing the same model reached 80%/75%.

The TCR beta CDR3 regions were amplified from RNA transcripts. A first-round RT-PCR of the TCR CDR3 used the HTBI primer set with the Qiagen OneStep RT-PCR kit. The libraries were constructed in a second round of multiplex PCR and then size-selected and purified. The libraries were sequenced on an Illumina HiSeq2000 using paired-end 100 bp reads. As for how the authors treated the data: SOAPnuke was used to process the raw data, with reads discarded if the reads contained adapters or uncalled bases, had a mean Phred below 15, or lacked an exact constant-primer or identifier match. High-quality paired reads were merged using COPE v1.2.5, and each unique nucleotide sequence was defined as a clonotype. MiTCR v1.1 was used to align the clonotypes against IMGT TRBV, TRBD and TRBJ reference segments. Analysis was restricted to V-J combinations with a frequency above 0.0001, which covered over 98% of repertoires. The TCS score was defined as the ratio of F50 (clonal expansion) to E x V (chaos), calculated using BLOSUM62-based TCRdist between CDR3 peptides within each V-J. Welch's t-statistics and random forest reduced fewer than 600 V-J features to 13, which were used in a naive Bayes classifier (R e1071). The Morisita-Horn index was used to measure how similar the thyroid and blood repertoires were. TCRdb cleaned the public reads at Q25 with fastp, built clones with MiXCR and kept in-frame beta chains. Under each unique CDR3 protein, matching rows form one entry showing the most common genes and DNA. The V and J calls were not made by the authors but by TCRdb's processing. The table for this sample lists about 58,000 distinct CDR3 sequences; less than 50% of them were counted only once. The ten most abundant clones make up around 12% of the sample.

A note on this clonotype: Its antigen is unknown. It may be a read error: a sequence one base away is much more abundant.

Ophthalmopathy patients had moderately to severely active disease, with a Clinical Activity Score of 3 or more, a NOSPECS grade of 4 or more, and a disease duration of less than 3 months. Patients with uncontrolled infections, other autoimmune diseases, pregnancy or lactation were excluded. Diagnoses were based on clinical symptoms, serum thyroxine and TRAb, thyroid ultrasound and orbital computed tomography. PBMCs were isolated from approximately 10 ml of fresh peripheral blood by Ficoll-Paque density gradient centrifugation. Total RNA was extracted with Trizol reagent, and quality was checked on an Agilent 2100 Bioanalyzer. Reading the germline V gene gives CDR1 KGHDR and CDR2 SFDVKD. Inclusive of the bounding cysteine and phenylalanine, the CDR3 is 15 residues long. This entry keeps only the CDR3 DNA: 45 bases, framed from base 1.

This TCR was recovered from a woman aged 25 to 39 with Graves' ophthalmopathy. Sequenced material: blood. The rearranged chain carries TRBV24-1 and TRBJ2-1; the D region may be TRBD1 or TRBD2, each matching 5 bases equally. The nucleotides read TGTGCCAGCAGCCAAGTGGGGCGGGCCTACAATGAGCAGATCTTC. This codes for CASSQVGRAYNEQIF.